This paragraph covers one TCR beta chain sequence. This sample was included in a study of shared clonotypes between healthy human individuals. Genomic DNA belonging to each subset was distributed in equal measure over several immunoSEQ plates. Amplification in unsorted PBMC replicate PCRs started from about 320 ng DNA, which equals tens of thousands of T cell genomes. As originally analysed: As immunoSEQ supplied junction-only sequences (without quality scores), filtering differed. Measured with immunoSEQ multiplex PCR; TCRdb has only the in-frame clones, and not every one. V, J and clone size reflect that table, while D and trimming were determined from the DNA. The table shows about 490,000 clones, with about 85% occurring only once. V dropped 2 bases and J dropped 2; count of bases not matched to a gene: 4. The V gene's germline CDR1 is MNHEY and CDR2 SVGAGI. The CDR3 loop spans 15 amino acids.

The sequenced sample was PBMCs. The chain joins TRBV6-5 to TRBJ2-3; 7 nucleotides align to TRBD2. The origin of this receptor is a middle-aged woman in good health. Some clones in this sample may be carry-over from other donors' samples. CDR3 nucleotides: TGTGCCAGCAGTTACCGCCTAGCGGACACAGATACGCAGTATTTT. Residues: CASSYRLADTDTQYF.